Listed below are T cell receptor beta chains from one sample, sequenced in a study of blood T cells in healthy people across ages. One entry per CDR3 protein results from TCRdb running MiXCR on the 5' RACE reads. The data hold about 1.7 million distinct CDR3 sequences, with 28% observed a single time. Input material: blood. Receptors originate from a woman aged 30 to 39 in good health. Both conserved end residues are trimmed from each CDR3. Each record gives: CDR3 length, V gene, J gene, CDR3 protein.

>10|TRBV5-1|TRBJ2-5
ATGADQETQY
>14|TRBV15|TRBJ2-7
ATSRVPGASFYEQY
>11|TRBV6-1|TRBJ2-5
ASLGGGGETQY
>14|TRBV9|TRBJ2-1
ASSVPRLAENNEQF
>13|TRBV5-1|TRBJ2-1
ASSLEGGPANEQF
>12|TRBV5-1|TRBJ2-5
ASSLGDREETQY
>13|TRBV5-1|TRBJ2-7
ASSFLTSGRNEQY
>13|TRBV6-5|TRBJ2-3
ASSYVSGVSDTQY
>12|TRBV28|TRBJ1-2
ASRHGTAPYGYT
>14|TRBV7-2|TRBJ2-1
ASRYSSLAGGGEQF
>13|TRBV5-1|TRBJ1-4
ASSPTGTGDEKLF
>10|TRBV6-5|TRBJ1-2
ASSRRGYGYT
>11|TRBV16|TRBJ2-4
ASSQWSDNEQY
>12|TRBV29-1|TRBJ2-3
SADWTTSTDTQY
>14|TRBV7-6|TRBJ1-3
ASSLYALSAGNTIY
>11|TRBV29-1|TRBJ2-7
SFSGGLSYEQY
>12|TRBV3-1|TRBJ2-7
ASSQGGHGYEQY
>13|TRBV3-1|TRBJ2-2
ASSLREGRTGELF
>11|TRBV2|TRBJ2-3
ASSTASGSTQY
>12|TRBV2|TRBJ2-5
ASRVLVGQETQY
>11|TRBV12-3/TRBV12-4|TRBJ2-1
ASSLGVRHEQF
>11|TRBV29-1|TRBJ2-5
SVFNEYQETQY
>15|TRBV3-1|TRBJ2-3
ASSRALFGDIPDTQY
>13|TRBV20-1|TRBJ1-1
SARSGGRVYTEAF
>13|TRBV5-1|TRBJ2-1
ASSLVQGSYNEQF
>11|TRBV6-5|TRBJ1-2
ASSGRLNYGYT
>15|TRBV10-3|TRBJ1-5
AISDRGGRGKNQPQH
>12|TRBV4-3|TRBJ2-7
ASSQAHGDYEQY
>12|TRBV20-1|TRBJ2-3
SARAPAATDTQY
>12|TRBV3-1|TRBJ2-3
ASTLAGNTDTQY
>15|TRBV10-3|TRBJ2-7
AISERGWAGGSYEQY
>11|TRBV25-1|TRBJ1-2
ASSPDGAGGYT
>13|TRBV9|TRBJ2-1
ASSPTGTPYNEQF
>13|TRBV7-3|TRBJ2-7
ASSPGTGIAYEQY
>12|TRBV2|NA
ASMGGGLYNEQY
>13|TRBV6-5|TRBJ2-7
ASSYSNPESYEQY
>13|TRBV6-2/TRBV6-3|TRBJ2-7
ASSYSGQGFVEQY
>13|TRBV24-1|TRBJ2-7
ATSDLRNSCGEQY
>14|TRBV4-1|TRBJ1-5
ASSPPGGGSNQPQH
>13|TRBV25-1|TRBJ2-1
ASSENRGWGVAQF
>12|TRBV30|TRBJ2-3
AWSGETQADTQY